One T cell receptor beta chain is described in this entry. Its antigen is still unknown. The CDR3 length is 16 residues. V trimming: 3 bases; J trimming: 1 base; junction bases outside the gene matches: 5. Germline V CDR1 and CDR2: LNHDA, SQIVND (reference sequence). Treatment noted: around 19 received Ad26.COV2.S at low or high dose, single or two shots; about 5 received placebo; per-sample allocation not given. Samples came from day 63 after the first vaccine or placebo injection. The data are from a study of Ad26.COV2.S vaccination and SARS-CoV-2 variants. Across the whole study: The COV1001 Ad26.COV2.S trial arm included the donor. Intramuscular Ad26.COV2.S doses were given once or twice, 56 days apart.

Study findings and constraints: In vaccinated individuals, spike-specific CD8+ and CD4+ T cell responses reportedly displayed substantial breadth.

Clones were read by immunoSEQ multiplex PCR, and TCRdb kept only the in-frame ones, dropping some. This sample yields about 350,000 clones, of which 85% are seen a single time; around 3.3% belongs to the top ten. This receptor was taken from a person between 18 and 59 years old who received the Ad26.COV2.S COVID-19 vaccine or a placebo. Here the sequenced sample was peripheral blood, taken in a trial of Ad26.COV2.S vaccine versus placebo. The chain joins TRBV19 to TRBJ1-5; 8 bases are shared with TRBD1. The CDR3 sequence is CASSMFGQGSNQPQHF. In DNA, the CDR3 is TGTGCCAGTAGTATGTTTGGACAGGGAAGCAATCAGCCCCAGCATTTT.